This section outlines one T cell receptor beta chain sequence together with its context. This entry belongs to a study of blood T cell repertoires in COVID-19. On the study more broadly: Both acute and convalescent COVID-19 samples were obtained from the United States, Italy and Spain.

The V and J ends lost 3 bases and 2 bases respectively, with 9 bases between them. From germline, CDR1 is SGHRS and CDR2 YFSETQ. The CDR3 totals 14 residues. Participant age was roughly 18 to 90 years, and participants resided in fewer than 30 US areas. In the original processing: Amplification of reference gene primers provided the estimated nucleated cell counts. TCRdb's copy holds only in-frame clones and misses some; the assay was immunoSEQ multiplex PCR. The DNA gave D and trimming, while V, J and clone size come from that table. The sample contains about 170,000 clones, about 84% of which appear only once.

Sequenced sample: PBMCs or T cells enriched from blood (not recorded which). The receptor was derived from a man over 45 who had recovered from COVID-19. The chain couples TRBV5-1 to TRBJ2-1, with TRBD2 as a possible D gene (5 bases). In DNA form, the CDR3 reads TGCGCCAGCAGCTCCCAGGAGGCCTACAATGAGCAGTTCTTC. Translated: CASSSQEAYNEQFF. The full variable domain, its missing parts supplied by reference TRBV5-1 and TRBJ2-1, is KAGVTQTPRYLIKTRGQQVTLSCSPISGHRSVSWYQQTPGQGLQFLFEYFSETQRNKGNFPGRFSGRQFSNSRSEMNVSTLELGDSALYLCASSSQEAYNEQFFGPGTRLTVL.